Shown below are 5 T cell receptor beta chains from a single sample sequenced in a study of spatial heterogeneity in lung cancer. These receptors lack a known antigen. One entry per CDR3 protein results from TCRdb running MiXCR on the 5' RACE reads. The table lists some 11,000 distinct CDR3 sequences, 7.9% of them singletons, with around 22% in the top ten. Study results and limitations: The study found that expanded intratumoral alpha and beta TCR counts tracked tumor mutation counts.

The time point was: sample taken at primary tumor resection. This sample comprised lung tumor tissue, obtained at surgery. All receptors derive from a female donor with early-stage non-small cell lung cancer.

This clonotype occurred a few times. The gene calls are TRBV7-2 and TRBJ1-1, with D unclear. Germline V CDR1 and CDR2: SGHTA, FQGNSA. The CDR3 contains 15 residues. V gave up 5 bases and J gave up 1 base, with 14 bases separating them. CDR3 amino acids: CASSPPRWENTEAFF. Written as DNA, the CDR3 is TGTGCCAGCAGCCCCCCGAGATGGGAGAACACTGAAGCTTTCTTT.

The CDR3 reads CASSRRQGSYQETQYF. The CDR3 DNA sequence: TGTGCCAGCAGTCGCCGACAGGGTTCGTACCAAGAGACCCAGTACTTC. V is TRBV7-2 and J is TRBJ2-5, with 7 bases lining up with TRBD1. CDR1 SGHTA and CDR2 FQGNSA come from the germline V gene. J was trimmed by 0 bases and V by 6 bases; bases with no gene match: 10. This CDR3 comprises 16 residues.

At least ten counts were recorded for this clonotype. The genes are TRBV5-1 and TRBJ2-2, with 10 bases fitting TRBD2. The CDR3 runs to 17 residues. The germline V gene encodes CDR1 SGHRS and CDR2 YFSETQ. V lost 4 bases, J lost 8 bases, and 14 bases stayed unmatched. The CDR3 nucleotides are TGCGCCAGCAGCCCCAACCCTCTAGCGGGGGTGGAGGGGGAGCTGTTTTTT. Encoded protein: CASSPNPLAGVEGELFF.

By sample share, this clonotype is medium-sized (0.01 to 0.1%). The chain has TRBV6-5 and TRBJ1-2, with 8 bases matching TRBD1. There are 15 residues in the CDR3. CDR1 is MNHEY and CDR2 is SVGAGI in the germline V gene. V lost 8 bases and J lost 3; bases outside the gene matches: 11. The CDR3 protein is CASVPRAGGHYGYTF. For the CDR3, the DNA is TGTGCCAGCGTTCCGCGGGCAGGGGGCCACTATGGCTACACCTTC.

Relative to its sample, this clonotype is medium-sized. The J gene is TRBJ2-1, the V gene TRBV6-2 or TRBV6-3; no definite D call. In germline, CDR1 is MNHEY, CDR2 SVGEGT. The CDR3 spans 12 residues. Trimming removed 0 bases at V and 9 bases at J, with 6 bases between. The CDR3 loop reads CASSYSRTEQFF. The CDR3 nucleotides are TGTGCCAGCAGTTACTCAAGGACTGAGCAGTTCTTC.